Sequencing of this T cell receptor (beta chain) was carried out in a study of T-cell reconstitution after alpha-beta-depleted transplantation in children. General study findings and limits: Certain patients had high TCRbeta diversity at day 60, and it came from recipient T cells and thymic progenitors that survived. In patients about two months after transplant, alpha-beta T cells reportedly arose from several hundred expanded graft clones. T-cell counts and diversity at one year following transplant were attributed mainly to newly produced T cells.

A library of TCRbeta sequences, prepared with unique molecular identifiers, was generated. TCRdb passed the PCR reads through MiXCR, listing each CDR3 protein once. The table has about 590,000 distinct CDR3 sequences, approximately 13% seen once. A note on this clonotype: Its antigen is still unknown.

CDR3 length: 15 residues. Trimming cost V 6 bases and J 2 bases, with 17 bases left between them. The germline gives CDR1 KGHSH, CDR2 LQKENI. V and J are TRBV18 and TRBJ2-7; tentatively, D is TRBD2 (6 bases). This sample comprised PBMCs, mostly from graft donor cells, obtained 360 days after TCRalphabeta/CD19-depleted stem cell transplant. The sequence derives from a male patient between 10 and 17 years old who had a stem cell transplant for acute myeloid leukemia, so the T cells may come from the graft donor. Here the CDR3 reads CASSPTGSSTYEQYF. The CDR3 DNA reads as TGTGCCAGCTCCCCCACCGGGAGTAGCACCTACGAGCAGTACTTC. Full variable domain (outside the CDR3, taken from reference TRBV18 and TRBJ2-7): NAGVMQNPRHLVRRRGQEARLRCSPMKGHSHVYWYRQLPEEGLKFMVYLQKENIIDESGMPKERFSAEFPKEGPSILRIQQVVRGDSAAYFCASSPTGSSTYEQYFGPGTRLTVT.